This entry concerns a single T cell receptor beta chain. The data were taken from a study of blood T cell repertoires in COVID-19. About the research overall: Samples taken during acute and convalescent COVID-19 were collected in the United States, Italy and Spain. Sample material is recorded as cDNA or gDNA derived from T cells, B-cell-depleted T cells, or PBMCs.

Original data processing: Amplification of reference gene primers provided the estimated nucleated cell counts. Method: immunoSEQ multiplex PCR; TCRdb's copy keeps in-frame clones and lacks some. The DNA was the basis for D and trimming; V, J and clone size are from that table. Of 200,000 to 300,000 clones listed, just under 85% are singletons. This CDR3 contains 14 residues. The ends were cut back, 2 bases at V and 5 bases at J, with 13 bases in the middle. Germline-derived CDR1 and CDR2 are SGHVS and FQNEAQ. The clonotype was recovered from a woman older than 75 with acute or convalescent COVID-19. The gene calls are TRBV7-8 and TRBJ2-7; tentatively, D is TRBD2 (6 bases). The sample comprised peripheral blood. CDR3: CASSLSGTLDEQYF. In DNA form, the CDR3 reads TGTGCCAGCAGCTTAAGTGGGACTTTAGACGAGCAGTACTTC.